This TCR beta chain was recovered during a study of CD4 and CD8 cells across lung adenocarcinoma regions. Donors had localized lung adenocarcinoma, a non-small cell lung cancer. TCRdb called the PCR reads again in MiXCR, with one record for every CDR3 protein. The table includes under 20,000 distinct CDR3 sequences, around 50% detected once. What was sequenced was CD8+ T cells from the margin of a lung tumor. The receptor was isolated from a male donor with lung adenocarcinoma. The CD4 and CD8 labels of this study may be unreliable.

The CDR3 reads CASRKETQYF. DNA of the CDR3: TGTGCCAGCAGAAAAGAGACCCAGTACTTC. The chain combines TRBV6-2 or TRBV6-3 with TRBJ2-5; D gene uncertain. Trimming left V 6 bases short and J 3 bases short, with 2 bases between. CDR3 length: 10 amino acids. Germline-derived CDR1 and CDR2 are MNHEY and SVGEGT.